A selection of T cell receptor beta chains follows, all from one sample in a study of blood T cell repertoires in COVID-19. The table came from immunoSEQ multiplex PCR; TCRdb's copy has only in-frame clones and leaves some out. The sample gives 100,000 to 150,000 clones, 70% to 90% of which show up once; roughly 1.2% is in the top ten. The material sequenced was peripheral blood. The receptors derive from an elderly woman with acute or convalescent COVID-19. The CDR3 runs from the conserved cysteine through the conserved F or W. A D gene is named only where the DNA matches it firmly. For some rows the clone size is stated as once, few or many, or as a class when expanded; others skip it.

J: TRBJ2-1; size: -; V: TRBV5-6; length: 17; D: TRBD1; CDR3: CASSPIEGAKTYNEQFF; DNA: TGTGCCAGCAGCCCAATTGAGGGGGCGAAGACCTACAATGAGCAGTTCTTC
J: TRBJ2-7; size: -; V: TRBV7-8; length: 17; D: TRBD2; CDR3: CASSLRGASGGSYEQYF; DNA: TGTGCCAGCAGCTTACGGGGAGCTAGCGGGGGTTCCTACGAGCAGTACTTC
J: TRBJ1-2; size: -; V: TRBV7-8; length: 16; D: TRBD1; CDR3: CASSLRGTGVAYGYTF; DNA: TGTGCCAGCAGCTTAAGGGGGACAGGGGTTGCCTATGGCTACACCTTC
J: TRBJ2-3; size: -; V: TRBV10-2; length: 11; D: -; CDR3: CASSGTLTQYF; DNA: TGTGCCAGCAGTGGGACACTTACGCAGTATTTT
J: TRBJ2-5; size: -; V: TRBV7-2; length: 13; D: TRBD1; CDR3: CASSSDRGQTQYF; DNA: TGTGCCAGCAGCTCAGACAGGGGCCAGACCCAGTACTTC
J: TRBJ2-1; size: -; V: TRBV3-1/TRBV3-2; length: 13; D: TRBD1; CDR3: CASSPPTGFEQFF; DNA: TGTGCCAGCAGCCCCCCGACAGGGTTCGAGCAGTTCTTC
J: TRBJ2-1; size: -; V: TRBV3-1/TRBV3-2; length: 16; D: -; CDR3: CASSQQGLIGGDEQFF; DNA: TGTGCCAGCAGCCAGCAGGGCTTAATCGGTGGCGATGAGCAGTTCTTC
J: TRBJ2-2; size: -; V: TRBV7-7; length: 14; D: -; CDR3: CASSFGVNTGELFF; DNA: TGTGCTAGCAGCTTCGGGGTGAACACCGGGGAGCTGTTTTTT
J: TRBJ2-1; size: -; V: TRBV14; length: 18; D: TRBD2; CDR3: CASSQDWGTSGRNNEQFF; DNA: TGTGCCAGCAGCCAAGATTGGGGGACTAGCGGGAGGAACAATGAGCAGTTCTTC
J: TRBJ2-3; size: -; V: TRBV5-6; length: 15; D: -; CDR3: CASSVRAGLTDTQYF; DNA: TGTGCCAGCAGCGTCCGAGCGGGCCTCACAGATACGCAGTATTTT
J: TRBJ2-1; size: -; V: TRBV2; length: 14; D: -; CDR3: CASSSSGPYNEQFF; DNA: TGTGCCAGCAGTTCGAGCGGGCCTTACAATGAGCAGTTCTTC
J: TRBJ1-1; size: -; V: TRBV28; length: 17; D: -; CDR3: CASSYTGRGGSGSEAFF; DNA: TGTGCCAGCAGTTACACAGGGAGAGGTGGGAGCGGCTCTGAAGCTTTCTTT
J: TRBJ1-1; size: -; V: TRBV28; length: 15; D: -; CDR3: CASSLGPVPNTEAFF; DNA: TGTGCCAGCAGTTTAGGTCCGGTGCCGAACACTGAAGCTTTCTTT
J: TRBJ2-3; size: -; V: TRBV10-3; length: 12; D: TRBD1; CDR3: CAIRQGTDTQYF; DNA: TGTGCCATCAGACAGGGGACAGATACGCAGTATTTT
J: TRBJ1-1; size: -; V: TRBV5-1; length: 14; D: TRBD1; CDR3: CASSWTGGNGEAFF; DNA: TGCGCCAGCAGCTGGACAGGGGGGAATGGTGAAGCTTTCTTT
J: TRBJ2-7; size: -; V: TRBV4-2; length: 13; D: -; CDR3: CASSPGGFDEQYF; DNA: TGTGCCAGCAGCCCGGGGGGCTTTGACGAGCAGTACTTC
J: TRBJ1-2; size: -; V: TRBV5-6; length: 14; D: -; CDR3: CASSRGGPFTGYTF; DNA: TGTGCCAGCAGCCGCGGGGGGCCTTTCACTGGCTACACCTTC
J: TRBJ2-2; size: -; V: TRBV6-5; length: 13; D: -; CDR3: CASDQGFTGELFF; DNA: TGTGCCAGTGATCAGGGGTTTACCGGGGAGCTGTTTTTT
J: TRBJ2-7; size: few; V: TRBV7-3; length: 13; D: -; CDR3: CASSLIEGDEQYF; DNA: TGTGCCAGCAGCCTAATCGAGGGCGACGAGCAGTACTTC
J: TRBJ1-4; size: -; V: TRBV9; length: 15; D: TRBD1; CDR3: CASSVEGQGWEKLFF; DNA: TGTGCCAGCAGCGTAGAGGGACAGGGCTGGGAAAAACTGTTTTTT
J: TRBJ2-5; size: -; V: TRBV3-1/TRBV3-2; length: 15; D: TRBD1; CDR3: CASSPRTGARETQYF; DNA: TGTGCCAGCAGCCCCCGGACAGGGGCCAGGGAGACCCAGTACTTC
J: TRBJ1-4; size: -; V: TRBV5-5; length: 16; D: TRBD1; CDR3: CASSPDRGPVNEKLFF; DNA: TGTGCCAGCAGCCCCGACAGGGGGCCCGTTAATGAAAAACTGTTTTTT
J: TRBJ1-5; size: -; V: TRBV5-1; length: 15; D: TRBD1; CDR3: CASSVTGGSNQPQHF; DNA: TGCGCCAGCAGCGTGACAGGGGGTAGCAATCAGCCCCAGCATTTT
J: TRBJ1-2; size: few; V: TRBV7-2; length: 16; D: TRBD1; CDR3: CASSLASDRAYYGYTF; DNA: TGTGCCAGCAGCTTAGCGTCCGACAGGGCATATTATGGCTACACCTTC
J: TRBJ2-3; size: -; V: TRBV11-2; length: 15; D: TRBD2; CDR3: CASSDLTSGTDTQYF; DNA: TGTGCCAGCAGCGACCTCACTAGCGGGACAGATACGCAGTATTTT
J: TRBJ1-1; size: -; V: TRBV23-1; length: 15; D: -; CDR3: CASSHLRRTKPEAFF; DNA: TGCGCCAGCAGTCACCTAAGAAGGACAAAGCCTGAAGCTTTCTTT
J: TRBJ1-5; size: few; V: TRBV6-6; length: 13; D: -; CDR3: CASSGVGNQPQHF; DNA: TGTGCCAGCAGTGGAGTGGGCAATCAGCCCCAGCATTTT
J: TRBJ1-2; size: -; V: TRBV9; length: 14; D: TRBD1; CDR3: CASSTDRVWDGYTF; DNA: TGTGCCAGCAGCACCGACAGGGTTTGGGATGGCTACACCTTC